The entry below gives a single TCR beta chain sequence along with its context. This record comes from a study of Tregs in tolerant kidney transplant recipients. TCRdb's table, derived via immunoSEQ multiplex PCR, lists solely in-frame clones and lacks some. The sample includes about 64,000 clones, 70% to 90% of them seen just once. In germline, CDR1 is LNHDA, CDR2 SQIVND (reference sequence). This CDR3 has 13 amino acids. Trimming stripped 5 bases from V and 4 bases from J, with 11 bases between. The nonmyeloablative bone marrow transplants came from related graft donors, with transient mixed chimerism.

The specimen was CD4+ T cells from blood (PBMCs), collected 6 months after the transplant. This chain uses TRBV19 with TRBJ1-2; D remains ambiguous. The clonotype comes from a human patient who received a combined kidney and bone marrow transplant. Some T cells could come from the graft donor. The CDR3 loop reads CASSFQWAYGYTF. CDR3 sequence (DNA): TGTGCCAGTAGTTTTCAGTGGGCCTATGGCTACACCTTC.